The sequence of this TCR beta chain was determined in a study of CD8+CD57+ T cells in acquired aplastic anemia. Study as a whole: DNA from sorted CD4+ and CD8+ cells averaged 3.2 ug.

This clonotype was found many times. The CDR3 has 16 amino acids. V dropped 3 bases and J dropped 3 bases, with 14 bases sitting between them. CDR1 and CDR2 from the germline V gene are LNHDA and SQIVND (reference sequence). All sequencing subjects had displayed CD8+CD57+ cell expansion on flow cytometry. TCR beta VDJ and CDR3 were profiled, and genomic DNA was the template. MiXCR, run by TCRdb on the reads, gives a single entry per CDR3 protein. The sample holds 200,000 or so distinct CDR3 sequences; around 47% are singletons and the top ten take around 9.7%. This receptor was taken from a human donor with aplastic anemia. Material: sorted CD4+, CD8+, or CD8+CD57+ T cells (not recorded which) from PBMCs. The chain recombines TRBV19 with TRBJ1-4; D is unresolved. In DNA form, the CDR3 reads TGTGCCAGTAGTATCCGGGCCCCGCGGGCTAATGAAAAACTGTTTTTT. It is translated as CASSIRAPRANEKLFF.